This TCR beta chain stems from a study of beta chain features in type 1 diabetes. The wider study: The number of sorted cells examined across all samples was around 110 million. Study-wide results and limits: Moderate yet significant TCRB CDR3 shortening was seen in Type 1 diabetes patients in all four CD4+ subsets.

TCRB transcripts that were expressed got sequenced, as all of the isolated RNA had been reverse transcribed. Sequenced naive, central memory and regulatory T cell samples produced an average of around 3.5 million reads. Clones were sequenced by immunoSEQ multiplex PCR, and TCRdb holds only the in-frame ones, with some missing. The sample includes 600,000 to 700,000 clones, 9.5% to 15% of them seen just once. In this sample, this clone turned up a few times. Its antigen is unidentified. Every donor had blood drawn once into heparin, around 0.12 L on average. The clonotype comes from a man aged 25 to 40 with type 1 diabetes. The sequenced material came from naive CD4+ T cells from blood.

In nucleotides, the CDR3 is TGTGCCAGTAGTAGGGCAGCTACTAACACAGATACGCAGTATTTT. It translates to CASSRAATNTDTQYF. This sequence joins TRBV19 and TRBJ2-3; no clear D. The germline V gene has CDR1 LNHDA and CDR2 SQIVND (reference sequence). The V end was cut by 4 bases, the J end by 2 bases, with 13 bases between. The CDR3 has 15 amino acids. Full variable domain (missing parts from reference TRBV19 and TRBJ2-3): DGGITQSPKYLFRKEGQNVTLSCEQNLNHDAMYWYRQDPGQGLRLIYYSQIVNDFQKGDIAEGYSVSREKKESFPLTVTSAQKNPTAFYLCASSRAATNTDTQYFGPGTRLTVL.